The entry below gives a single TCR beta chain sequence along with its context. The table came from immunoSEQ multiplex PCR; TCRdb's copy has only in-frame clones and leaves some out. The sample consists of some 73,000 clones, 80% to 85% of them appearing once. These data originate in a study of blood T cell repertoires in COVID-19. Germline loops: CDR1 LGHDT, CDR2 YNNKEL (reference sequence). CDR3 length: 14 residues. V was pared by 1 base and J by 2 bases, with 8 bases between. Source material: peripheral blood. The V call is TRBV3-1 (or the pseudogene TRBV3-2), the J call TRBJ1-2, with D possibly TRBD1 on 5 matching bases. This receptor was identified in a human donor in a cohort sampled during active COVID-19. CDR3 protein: CASSQAGGNYGYTF. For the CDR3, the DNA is TGTGCCAGCAGCCAAGCTGGGGGGAACTATGGCTACACCTTC.